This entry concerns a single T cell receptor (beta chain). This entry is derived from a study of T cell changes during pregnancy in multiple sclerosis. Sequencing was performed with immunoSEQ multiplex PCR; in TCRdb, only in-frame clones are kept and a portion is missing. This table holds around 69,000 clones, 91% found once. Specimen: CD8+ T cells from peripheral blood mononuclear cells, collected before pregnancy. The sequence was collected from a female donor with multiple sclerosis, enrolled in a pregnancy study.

CDR3 in amino acids: CASSDRDRFYEQYF. In DNA form, the CDR3 reads TGTGCCAGTAGTGACCGGGACAGGTTCTACGAGCAGTACTTC. This chain uses TRBV19 with TRBJ2-7, with 8 nucleotides matching TRBD1. This CDR3 is built from 14 residues. Germline CDR1 reads LNHDA; CDR2 reads SQIVND (reference sequence). Germline trimming cut 5 bases from V and 3 bases from J; bases unmatched to any gene: 6.